This TCR beta chain was recorded in a study of identical twins. In the case of this clonotype: Its specificity is unknown.

CDR1 is MNHEY, CDR2 SVGAGI, per germline. This CDR3 is 15 amino acids long. The V end lost 2 bases, the J end lost 2 bases, and 12 bases lay between the germline ends. The study's findings and limits: For zero-insertion analyses, partial confounding could come from invariant MAIT and iNKT cells.

cDNA carried unique molecular identifiers, and a universal primer site was added by template switching. One entry per CDR3 protein, called by TCRdb with MiXCR from the 5' RACE reads. The sample comprises around 960,000 distinct CDR3 sequences, 9% to 15% of which are singletons, and around 1.6% rests with the top ten. The same data also contributed to another study, on yellow fever vaccine responses in identical twins.

This clonotype originated in a woman under 30 in good health. The chain uses TRBV6-5 and TRBJ1-1, with a possible D match to TRBD1 (5 bases). Sequencing used PBMCs. CDR3 nucleotides: TGTGCCAGCAGTTACGGGGGGGAAGGAAACACTGAAGCTTTCTTT. Translated: CASSYGGEGNTEAFF.